A selection of T cell receptor beta chains follows, all from one sample in a study of control samples from healthy donors and cancer patients. Produced via immunoSEQ multiplex PCR; TCRdb's table is partial and in-frame only. The table has some 95,000 clones, just over 85% seen once. Sequenced sample: blood. All receptors come from a man aged 30 to 39 in good health. The CDR3 runs from the conserved cysteine through the conserved F or W. The order of the fields is J gene, V gene, CDR3 length, clone size, D gene, CDR3 DNA, CDR3 protein. A D gene is named only where the DNA matches it firmly. The size entry is marked missing in some rows and otherwise reads once, few, many or a size class.

J: TRBJ2-4; V: TRBV2; length: 14; size: once; D: NA; DNA: TGTGCCAGCAGCGAGACAGAGGCCAAAAACATTCAGTACTTC; CDR3: CASSETEAKNIQYF
J: TRBJ1-4; V: TRBV3-1/TRBV3-2; length: 16; size: NA; D: NA; DNA: TGTGCCAGCAGCCAAGATGTCACAGGAACTAATGAAAAACTGTTTTTT; CDR3: CASSQDVTGTNEKLFF
J: TRBJ2-7; V: TRBV28; length: 15; size: NA; D: TRBD2; DNA: TGTGCCAGCAGTTTCCGCGGGGGAGCATGGGACGAGCAGTACTTC; CDR3: CASSFRGGAWDEQYF
J: TRBJ2-7; V: TRBV7-2; length: 15; size: NA; D: TRBD2; DNA: TGTGCCAGCAGACCGATAGCGGGCAGCTCCTACGAGCAGTACTTC; CDR3: CASRPIAGSSYEQYF
J: TRBJ1-1; V: TRBV5-5; length: 17; size: NA; D: NA; DNA: TGTGCCAGCAGCTCGGGAGTGGACAGACTACAGAACACTGAAGCTTTCTTT; CDR3: CASSSGVDRLQNTEAFF
J: TRBJ1-5; V: TRBV19; length: 13; size: NA; D: NA; DNA: TGTGCCAGTAGTCTGCAGGGAAACCAGCCCCAGCATTTT; CDR3: CASSLQGNQPQHF
J: TRBJ2-2; V: TRBV5-1; length: 18; size: NA; D: TRBD2; DNA: TGCGCCAGCAGCTTGAGGGCTAGCGGGGGACGCTACACCGGGGAGCTGTTTTTT; CDR3: CASSLRASGGRYTGELFF
J: TRBJ2-1; V: TRBV5-1; length: 14; size: NA; D: TRBD2; DNA: TGCGCCAGCAGCACAGGAGTGACTAGCGATGAGCAGTTCTTC; CDR3: CASSTGVTSDEQFF
J: TRBJ2-7; V: TRBV12-3/TRBV12-4; length: 13; size: NA; D: NA; DNA: TGTGCCAGCAGGTACGGGGCTTCCTACGAGCAGTACTTC; CDR3: CASRYGASYEQYF
J: TRBJ2-2; V: TRBV5-6; length: 16; size: few; D: TRBD1; DNA: TGTGCCAGCAGCTTGGAGGCGAGGGGGCTCACCGGGGAGCTGTTTTTT; CDR3: CASSLEARGLTGELFF
J: TRBJ2-6; V: TRBV28; length: 16; size: NA; D: NA; DNA: TGTGCCAGCAGTTTCCAAACAGCCTCTGGGGCCAACGTCCTGACTTTC; CDR3: CASSFQTASGANVLTF
J: TRBJ2-7; V: TRBV28; length: 11; size: once; D: NA; DNA: TGTGCCAGCAGTACAGGGAGCGAGCAGTACTTC; CDR3: CASSTGSEQYF
J: TRBJ1-2; V: TRBV11-2; length: 13; size: NA; D: TRBD1; DNA: TGTGCCAGCAGCTTTACCGGGACAGGGGGCAACACCTTC; CDR3: CASSFTGTGGNTF
J: TRBJ2-5; V: TRBV3-1/TRBV3-2; length: 14; size: NA; D: NA; DNA: TGTGCCAGCAGCCAAACCGGCCCCAGAGAGACCCAGTACTTC; CDR3: CASSQTGPRETQYF
J: TRBJ2-5; V: TRBV6-1; length: 17; size: NA; D: TRBD2; DNA: TGTGCCAGCAGTGAACCCCCTTTAGCGGGAGTTGGCGAGACCCAGTACTTC; CDR3: CASSEPPLAGVGETQYF
J: TRBJ1-5; V: TRBV6-5; length: 14; size: NA; D: NA; DNA: TGTGCCAGCAGTTACGGGGGTAGCAATCAGCCCCAGCATTTT; CDR3: CASSYGGSNQPQHF
J: TRBJ2-7; V: TRBV19; length: 14; size: NA; D: NA; DNA: TGTGCCAGTAGTATCGAACTGGATCGCTACGAGCAGTACTTC; CDR3: CASSIELDRYEQYF
J: TRBJ1-5; V: TRBV3-1/TRBV3-2; length: 15; size: once; D: NA; DNA: TGTGCCAGCAGCCAAGAGGCTTTTAGCAATCAGCCCCAGCATTTT; CDR3: CASSQEAFSNQPQHF
J: TRBJ2-7; V: TRBV11-2; length: 12; size: NA; D: TRBD1; DNA: TGTGCCAGCAGCGGGGACAGCTACGAGCAGTACTTC; CDR3: CASSGDSYEQYF
J: TRBJ2-3; V: TRBV27; length: 14; size: NA; D: NA; DNA: TGTGCCAGCAGCAGGACAAGAAGCACAGATACGCAGTATTTT; CDR3: CASSRTRSTDTQYF
J: TRBJ1-6; V: TRBV5-6; length: 15; size: NA; D: NA; DNA: TGTGCCAGCAGCTTGGACAGTTTCTATAATTCACCCCTCCACTTT; CDR3: CASSLDSFYNSPLHF
J: TRBJ2-2; V: TRBV9; length: 15; size: NA; D: NA; DNA: TGTGCCAGCAGCGTAGTAATGGGAAACACCGGGGAGCTGTTTTTT; CDR3: CASSVVMGNTGELFF
J: TRBJ2-7; V: TRBV19; length: 18; size: NA; D: TRBD2; DNA: TGTGCCAGTAGTATAGAAGGCCCCCCTACCAGCGGGAGTTACGAGCAGTACTTC; CDR3: CASSIEGPPTSGSYEQYF
J: TRBJ1-2; V: TRBV28; length: 15; size: once; D: NA; DNA: TGTGCCAGCACCCCTGCTTGGGGGATCGACTATGGCTACACCTTC; CDR3: CASTPAWGIDYGYTF
J: TRBJ1-1; V: TRBV7-6; length: 15; size: NA; D: NA; DNA: TGTGCCAGCAGCTTCAGAGAATACATGAACACTGAAGCTTTCTTT; CDR3: CASSFREYMNTEAFF
J: TRBJ1-2; V: TRBV5-4; length: 14; size: NA; D: NA; DNA: TGTGCCAGCAGCCCCCGGGAGGGGACCTATGGCTACACCTTC; CDR3: CASSPREGTYGYTF
J: TRBJ2-3; V: TRBV30; length: 16; size: once; D: TRBD2; DNA: TGTGCCTGGAGTCAAGGACTAGCGGGAGGGGCAGATACGCAGTATTTT; CDR3: CAWSQGLAGGADTQYF
J: TRBJ2-1; V: TRBV3-1/TRBV3-2; length: 16; size: NA; D: TRBD2; DNA: TGTGCCAGCAGCCCTATATGGACTAGCGGGAGCAATGAGCAGTTCTTC; CDR3: CASSPIWTSGSNEQFF
J: TRBJ2-4; V: TRBV5-1; length: 14; size: NA; D: NA; DNA: TGCGCCAGCAGCCCGGCGGGCAGGGGCCCCATTCAGTACTTC; CDR3: CASSPAGRGPIQYF
J: TRBJ2-7; V: TRBV4-3; length: 14; size: NA; D: NA; DNA: TGCGCCAGCAGCCAATTTAGTGGCACCTACGAGCAGTACTTC; CDR3: CASSQFSGTYEQYF
J: TRBJ1-2; V: TRBV19; length: 16; size: NA; D: NA; DNA: TGTGCCAGTAGGCCCGTCGGGGGGGGGCCGGGGTATGGCTACACCTTC; CDR3: CASRPVGGGPGYGYTF
J: TRBJ2-3; V: TRBV2; length: 14; size: NA; D: NA; DNA: TGTGCCAGCAGGCCCGGGACTGGAACAGATACGCAGTATTTT; CDR3: CASRPGTGTDTQYF
J: TRBJ2-5; V: TRBV20-1; length: 11; size: NA; D: NA; DNA: TGCAGTGCACCCCGAGGGGTGGCCCAGTACTTC; CDR3: CSAPRGVAQYF
J: TRBJ2-2; V: TRBV19; length: 19; size: NA; D: TRBD2; DNA: TGTGCCAGTAGTGTGCTTCGGGGGACTGCGGGAGTGTCTACCGGGGAGCTGTTTTTT; CDR3: CASSVLRGTAGVSTGELFF
J: TRBJ2-1; V: TRBV7-3; length: 14; size: few; D: NA; DNA: TGTGCCAGCAGCTTAAACACAGGGGGGGATGAGCAGTTCTTC; CDR3: CASSLNTGGDEQFF
J: TRBJ2-5; V: TRBV19; length: 14; size: NA; D: NA; DNA: TGTGCCAGTAGTATGGACAGCTCCCAGGTGGCCCAGTACTTC; CDR3: CASSMDSSQVAQYF
J: TRBJ1-2; V: TRBV28; length: 12; size: NA; D: NA; DNA: TGTGCCAGCAGCACTACATCCTTCGGCTACACCTTC; CDR3: CASSTTSFGYTF
J: TRBJ2-2; V: TRBV9; length: 13; size: NA; D: NA; DNA: TGTGCCAGCAGCCTGCCGGGGGCCGGGGAGCTGTTTTTT; CDR3: CASSLPGAGELFF
J: TRBJ2-4; V: TRBV15; length: 16; size: NA; D: TRBD1; DNA: TGTGCCACCAGCAGAGATCGGACAGGGGGCCCAAACATTCAGTACTTC; CDR3: CATSRDRTGGPNIQYF
J: TRBJ1-5; V: TRBV5-4; length: 15; size: few; D: TRBD1; DNA: TGTGCCAGCAGCTGGGGGGGACAGGGGGATCAGCCCCAGCATTTT; CDR3: CASSWGGQGDQPQHF
J: TRBJ2-1; V: TRBV6-6; length: 13; size: once; D: NA; DNA: TGTGCCAGCAGTCGGGAAGGGCACAATGAGCAGTTCTTC; CDR3: CASSREGHNEQFF